A selection of T cell receptor beta chains follows, all from one sample in a study of blood T cell repertoires in COVID-19. Only in-frame clones appear in the TCRdb table, and some are missing; sequencing was by immunoSEQ multiplex PCR. Of just over 300,000 clones in the sample, nearly 90% were seen once. Input material: peripheral blood. The source of these receptors is a woman in her twenties or thirties with COVID-19, enrolled during active disease. Each CDR3 is given with its conserved first and last residue. A D gene is named only where the DNA matches it firmly. Expanded clones are given a class, and other clones once, few, many or no size at all.

j_gene	v_gene	d_gene	abundance	CDR3nt	CDR3aa
TRBJ2-7	TRBV10-3	-	-	TGTGCCATCAGTGAGTCATCTAGCCTGGGCGACGAGCAGTACTTC	CAISESSSLGDEQYF
TRBJ1-4	TRBV5-1	-	-	TGCGCCAGCAGCTGGGGGCCGGGGGGCGATGAAAAACTGTTTTTT	CASSWGPGGDEKLFF
TRBJ2-7	TRBV9	-	-	TGTGCCAGCAGCGCTCAACAGGGCGGGGAGCAGTACTTC	CASSAQQGGEQYF
TRBJ1-1	TRBV21-1	-	-	TGTGCCAGCAGAAGGGGCCCGACAGGACCAAACACTGAAGCTTTCTTT	CASRRGPTGPNTEAFF
TRBJ2-2	TRBV5-4	TRBD1	-	TGTGCCAGCAGCACAGGACAGGGAATAAGGACCGGGGAGCTGTTTTTT	CASSTGQGIRTGELFF
TRBJ2-1	TRBV30	-	-	TGTGCCTGGATGGCAGGCATTGGATACAATGAGCAGTTCTTC	CAWMAGIGYNEQFF
TRBJ2-3	TRBV5-1	-	-	TGCGCCAGCAGCCCCTACGGCAGCGGTTACACAGATACGCAGTATTTT	CASSPYGSGYTDTQYF
TRBJ1-5	TRBV30	TRBD1	few	TGTGCCTGGAGTGCCGGACAGGCCAGCAATCAGCCCCAGCATTTT	CAWSAGQASNQPQHF
TRBJ2-1	TRBV19	-	-	TGTGCCAGTAGTGCTAACAGGAGAGTTTACAATGAGCAGTTCTTC	CASSANRRVYNEQFF
TRBJ1-5	TRBV27	-	once	TGTGCCAGCAGTTTATCGATTTCTTCGAGTCAGCCCCAGCATTTT	CASSLSISSSQPQHF
TRBJ2-1	TRBV11-3	-	-	TGTGCCAGCAGCTCCTCGGAGGGACGCTTCAATGAGCAGTTCTTC	CASSSSEGRFNEQFF
TRBJ1-6	TRBV4-2	-	-	TGTGCCAGCAGCCAAGCTGCGGGGCCCCATTCACCCCTCCACTTT	CASSQAAGPHSPLHF
TRBJ1-4	TRBV11-2	-	-	TGTGCCAGCAGCTACCTAGGTCGATATGAAAAACTGTTTTTT	CASSYLGRYEKLFF
TRBJ2-5	TRBV2	-	-	TGTGCCAGCAGTGACGGCCAGGGAGGTTTTGAGACCCAGTACTTC	CASSDGQGGFETQYF
TRBJ2-2	TRBV9	-	-	TGTGCCAGCAGCGCCGACGGGTACACCGGGGAGCTGTTTTTT	CASSADGYTGELFF
TRBJ1-3	TRBV7-9	TRBD1	-	TGTGCCAGCAGCTCGCCCGCCCCACAGGGGCGAAACACCATATATTTT	CASSSPAPQGRNTIYF
TRBJ2-2	TRBV6-6	-	few	TGTGCCAGCAGAGACAGAGAGACCGGGGAGCTGTTTTTT	CASRDRETGELFF
TRBJ1-3	TRBV6-5	-	-	TGTGCCAGCAAAACCAAGGGGTCTGGAAACACCATATATTTT	CASKTKGSGNTIYF
TRBJ1-1	TRBV7-2	TRBD1	-	TGTGCCAGCAGCTTACCGACAGGGGGCAAAGCTTTCTTT	CASSLPTGGKAFF
TRBJ1-1	TRBV4-1	TRBD1	-	TGCGCCAGCAGCCAGGACAGGGGAGAGGACACTGAAGCTTTCTTT	CASSQDRGEDTEAFF
TRBJ2-2	TRBV4-2	-	-	TGTGCCAGCAGCCAAGGAACGAGAACTAACACCGGGGAGCTGTTTTTT	CASSQGTRTNTGELFF
TRBJ1-2	TRBV4-2	-	-	TGTGCCAGCAGCCAAGAGGCCGCAGGGGCTCCTGGCTACACCTTC	CASSQEAAGAPGYTF